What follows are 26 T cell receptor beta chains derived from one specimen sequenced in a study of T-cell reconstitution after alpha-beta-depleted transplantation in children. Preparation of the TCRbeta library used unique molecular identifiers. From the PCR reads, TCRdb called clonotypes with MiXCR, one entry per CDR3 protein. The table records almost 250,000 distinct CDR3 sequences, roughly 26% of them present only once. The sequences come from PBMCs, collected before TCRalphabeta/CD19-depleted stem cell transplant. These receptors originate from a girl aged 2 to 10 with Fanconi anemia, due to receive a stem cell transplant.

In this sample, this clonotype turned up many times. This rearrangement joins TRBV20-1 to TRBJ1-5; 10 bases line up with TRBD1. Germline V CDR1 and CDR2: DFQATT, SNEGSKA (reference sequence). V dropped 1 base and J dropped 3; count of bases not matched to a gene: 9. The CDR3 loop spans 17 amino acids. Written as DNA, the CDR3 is TGCAGTGCTAGAGGCCAGGGGGACAGGGGAATCAATCAGCCCCAGCATTTT. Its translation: CSARGQGDRGINQPQHF.

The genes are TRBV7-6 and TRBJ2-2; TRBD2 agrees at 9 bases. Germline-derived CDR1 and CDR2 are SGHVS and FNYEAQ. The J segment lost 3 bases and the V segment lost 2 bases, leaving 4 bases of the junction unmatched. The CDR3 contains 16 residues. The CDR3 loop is CASSLMAGGDTGELFF. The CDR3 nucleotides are TGTGCCAGCAGCTTAATGGCGGGAGGGGACACCGGGGAGCTGTTTTTT.

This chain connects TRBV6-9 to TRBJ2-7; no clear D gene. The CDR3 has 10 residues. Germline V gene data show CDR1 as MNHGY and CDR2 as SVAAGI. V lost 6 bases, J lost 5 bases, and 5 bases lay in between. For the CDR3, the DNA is TGTGCCAGCAGATATGACGAGCAGTACTTC. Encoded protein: CASRYDEQYF.

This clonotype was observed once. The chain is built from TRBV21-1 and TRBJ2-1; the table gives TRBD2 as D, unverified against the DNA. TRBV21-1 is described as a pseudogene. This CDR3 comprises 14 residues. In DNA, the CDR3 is TGTGCCAGCAGCAAAGGGACTGGTTACAATGAGCAGTTCTTC. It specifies CASSKGTGYNEQFF.

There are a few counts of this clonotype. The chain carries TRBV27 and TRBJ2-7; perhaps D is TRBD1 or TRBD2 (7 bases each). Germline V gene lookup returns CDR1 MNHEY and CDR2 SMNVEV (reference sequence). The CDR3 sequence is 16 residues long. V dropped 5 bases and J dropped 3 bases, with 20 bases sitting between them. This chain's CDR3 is CASSAYITGEGYEQYF. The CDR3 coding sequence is TGTGCCAGCAGTGCCTATATTACAGGGGAGGGCTACGAGCAGTACTTC.

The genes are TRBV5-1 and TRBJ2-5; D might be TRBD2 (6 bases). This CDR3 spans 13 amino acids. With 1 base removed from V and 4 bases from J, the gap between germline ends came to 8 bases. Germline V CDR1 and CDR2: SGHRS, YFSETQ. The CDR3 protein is CASSLTSLETQYF. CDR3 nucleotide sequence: TGCGCCAGCAGCTTGACTAGCTTAGAGACCCAGTACTTC.

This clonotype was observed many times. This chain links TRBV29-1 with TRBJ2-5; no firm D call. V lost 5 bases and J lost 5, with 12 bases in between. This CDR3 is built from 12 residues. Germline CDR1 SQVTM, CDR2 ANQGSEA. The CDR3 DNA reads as TGCAGCGTTCTTGGGCCTGGGGAGACCCAGTACTTC. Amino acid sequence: CSVLGPGETQYF.

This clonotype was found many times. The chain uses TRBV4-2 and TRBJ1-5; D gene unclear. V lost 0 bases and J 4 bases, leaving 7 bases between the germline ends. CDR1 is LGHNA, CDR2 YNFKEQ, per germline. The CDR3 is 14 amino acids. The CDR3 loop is CASSQERLNQPQHF. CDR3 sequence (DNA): TGTGCCAGCAGCCAAGAACGGCTAAATCAGCCCCAGCATTTT.

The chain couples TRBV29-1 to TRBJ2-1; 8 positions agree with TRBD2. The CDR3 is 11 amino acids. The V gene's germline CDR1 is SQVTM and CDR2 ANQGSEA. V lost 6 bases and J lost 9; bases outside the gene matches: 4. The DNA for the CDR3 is TGCAGCGTGGCTACTAGCGGTGAGCAGTTCTTC. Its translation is CSVATSGEQFF.

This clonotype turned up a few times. CDR3 residues: CASSLDGGRGTDTQYF. CDR3 nucleotides: TGTGCCAGCAGCTTAGATGGAGGACGCGGCACAGATACGCAGTATTTT. The V gene is TRBV11-3, the J gene TRBJ2-3; TRBD2 might be the D (5 bases). V gave up 0 bases and J gave up 1 base, with 11 bases separating them. Germline loops: CDR1 SGHNT, CDR2 YENEEA. The CDR3 spans 16 residues.

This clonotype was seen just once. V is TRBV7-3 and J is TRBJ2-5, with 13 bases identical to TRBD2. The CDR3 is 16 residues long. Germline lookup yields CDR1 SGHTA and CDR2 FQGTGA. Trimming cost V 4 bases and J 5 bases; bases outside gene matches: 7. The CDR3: CASSSRTSGSMETQYF. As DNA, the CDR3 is TGTGCCAGCAGCTCACGGACTAGCGGGAGTATGGAGACCCAGTACTTC.

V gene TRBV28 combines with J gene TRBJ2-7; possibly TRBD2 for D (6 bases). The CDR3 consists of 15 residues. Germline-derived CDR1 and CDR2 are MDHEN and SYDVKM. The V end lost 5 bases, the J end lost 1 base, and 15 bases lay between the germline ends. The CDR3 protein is CASSGPGEPSYEQYF. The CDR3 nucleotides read TGTGCCAGCAGTGGGCCGGGGGAGCCATCCTACGAGCAGTACTTC.

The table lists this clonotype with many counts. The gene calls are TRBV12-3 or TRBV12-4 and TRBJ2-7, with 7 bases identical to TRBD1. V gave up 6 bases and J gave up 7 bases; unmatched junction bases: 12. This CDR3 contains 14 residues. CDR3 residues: CASRIRQGVGEQYF. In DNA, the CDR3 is TGTGCCAGCAGAATACGACAGGGTGTGGGGGAGCAGTACTTC.

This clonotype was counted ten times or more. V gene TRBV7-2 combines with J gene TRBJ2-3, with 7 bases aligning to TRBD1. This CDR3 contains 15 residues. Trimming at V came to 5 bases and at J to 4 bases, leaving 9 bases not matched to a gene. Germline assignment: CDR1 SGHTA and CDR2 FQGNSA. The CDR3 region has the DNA TGTGCCAGCAGCGGACTGACAGGGATCCCAGATACGCAGTATTTT. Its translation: CASSGLTGIPDTQYF.

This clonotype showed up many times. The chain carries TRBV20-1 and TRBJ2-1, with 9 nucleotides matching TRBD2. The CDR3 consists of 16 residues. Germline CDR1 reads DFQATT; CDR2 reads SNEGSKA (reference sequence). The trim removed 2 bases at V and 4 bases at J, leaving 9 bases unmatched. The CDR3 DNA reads TGCAGTGCTAGAAGGGGGACGGGACTAGCATACAATGAGCAGTTCTTC. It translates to CSARRGTGLAYNEQFF.

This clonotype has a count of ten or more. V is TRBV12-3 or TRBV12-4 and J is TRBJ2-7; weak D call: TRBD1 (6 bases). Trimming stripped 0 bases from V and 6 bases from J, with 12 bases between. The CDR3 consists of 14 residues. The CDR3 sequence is CASSLATGWGEQYF. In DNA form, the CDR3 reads TGTGCCAGCAGTTTAGCAACAGGGTGGGGCGAGCAGTACTTC.

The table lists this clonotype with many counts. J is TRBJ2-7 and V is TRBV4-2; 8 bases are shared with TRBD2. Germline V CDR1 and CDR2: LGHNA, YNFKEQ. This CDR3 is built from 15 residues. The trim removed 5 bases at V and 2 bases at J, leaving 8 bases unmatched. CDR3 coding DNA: TGTGCCAGCAGCGGCGGGACTAGTCTAACCTACGAGCAGTACTTC. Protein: CASSGGTSLTYEQYF.

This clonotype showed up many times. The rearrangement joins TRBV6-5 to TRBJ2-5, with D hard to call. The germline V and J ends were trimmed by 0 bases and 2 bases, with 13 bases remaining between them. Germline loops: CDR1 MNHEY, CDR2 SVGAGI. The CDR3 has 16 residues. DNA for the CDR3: TGTGCCAGCAGTTACTCGGGTCCAGGCCGACAAGAGACCCAGTACTTC. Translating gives CASSYSGPGRQETQYF.

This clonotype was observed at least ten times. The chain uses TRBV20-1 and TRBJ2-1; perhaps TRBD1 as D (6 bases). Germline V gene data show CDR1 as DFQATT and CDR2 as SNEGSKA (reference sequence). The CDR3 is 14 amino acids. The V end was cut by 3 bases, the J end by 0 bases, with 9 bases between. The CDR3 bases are TGCAGTGCTAGGGACAGCGACTCCTACAATGAGCAGTTCTTC. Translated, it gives CSARDSDSYNEQFF.

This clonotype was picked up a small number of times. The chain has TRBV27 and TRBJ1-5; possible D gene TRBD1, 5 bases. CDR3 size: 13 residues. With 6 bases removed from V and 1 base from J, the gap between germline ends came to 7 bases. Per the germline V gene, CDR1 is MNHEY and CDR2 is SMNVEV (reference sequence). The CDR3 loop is CASSWGSNQPQHF. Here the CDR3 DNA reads TGTGCCAGCAGCTGGGGGAGCAATCAGCCCCAGCATTTT.

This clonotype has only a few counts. The CDR3 here is CASSYSGTGAYNEQFF. CDR3 nucleotides: TGTGCCAGCAGTTACTCTGGGACAGGGGCCTACAATGAGCAGTTCTTC. V usage is TRBV6-5 and J usage is TRBJ2-1; 10 bases are a match to TRBD1. The CDR3 totals 16 residues. The germline CDR1 and CDR2 sequences are MNHEY and SVGAGI. After removal of 0 bases from V and 2 bases from J, the junction contained 1 base not matched to a gene.

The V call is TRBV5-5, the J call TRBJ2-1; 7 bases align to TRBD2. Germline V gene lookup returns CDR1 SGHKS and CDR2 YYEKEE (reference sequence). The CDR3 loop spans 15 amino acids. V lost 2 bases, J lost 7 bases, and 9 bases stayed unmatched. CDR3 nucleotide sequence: TGTGCCAGCAGCTTATCTGGACTAGGCCTTAATGAGCAGTTCTTC. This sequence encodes CASSLSGLGLNEQFF.

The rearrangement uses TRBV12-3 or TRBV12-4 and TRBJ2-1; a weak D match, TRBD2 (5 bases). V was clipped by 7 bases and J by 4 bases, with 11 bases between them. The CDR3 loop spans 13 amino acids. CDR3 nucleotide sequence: TGTGCCAGCAACGAGGACTGGTACAATGAGCAGTTCTTC. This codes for CASNEDWYNEQFF.

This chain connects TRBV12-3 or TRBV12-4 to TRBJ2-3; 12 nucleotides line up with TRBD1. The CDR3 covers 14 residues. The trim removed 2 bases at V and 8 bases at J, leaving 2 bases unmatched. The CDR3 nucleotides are TGTGCCAGCAGTTTACCGGGACAGGGGGCTACGCAGTATTTT. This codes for CASSLPGQGATQYF.

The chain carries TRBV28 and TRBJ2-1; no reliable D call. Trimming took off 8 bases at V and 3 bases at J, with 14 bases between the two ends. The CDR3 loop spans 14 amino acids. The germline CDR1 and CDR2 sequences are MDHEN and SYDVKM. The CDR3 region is CASGFTNYYNEQFF. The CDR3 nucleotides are TGTGCCAGCGGCTTCACGAACTACTACAATGAGCAGTTCTTC.

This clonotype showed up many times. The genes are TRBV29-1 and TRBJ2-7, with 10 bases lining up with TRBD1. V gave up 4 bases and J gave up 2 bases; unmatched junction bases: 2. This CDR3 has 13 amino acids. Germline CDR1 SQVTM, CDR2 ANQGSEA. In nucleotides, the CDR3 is TGCAGCGTTGTCGGGACAGGGGCCTACGAGCAGTACTTC. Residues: CSVVGTGAYEQYF.